Sequencing of this T cell receptor (beta chain) was carried out in a study of human T cells and chemical hapten exposure. The wider study: Slight differences in pooled library volume were the main source of varying TCR yields across samples.

As for time point: patch test 2, 6 weeks after DPC sensitization. Treatment of the sample: therapeutic diphenylcyclopropenone sensitization with weekly scalp DPC. TCRdb independently ran MiXCR on the RACE reads; one entry per CDR3 protein. The table lists 75,000 to 100,000 distinct CDR3 sequences, around 9.3% of them singletons. This clonotype was seen repeatedly, ten times or more. In germline, CDR1 is DFQATT, CDR2 SNEGSKA (reference sequence). J gave up 7 bases and V 5 bases, and 13 bases lay outside the gene matches. The CDR3 contains 14 residues. Material: whole blood, obtained in connection with sensitization to the hapten diphenylcyclopropenone (DPC). The chain is built from TRBV20-1 and TRBJ2-7; 8 positions match TRBD2. This sequence was found in a woman aged 40-49 years with alopecia areata. Some clones in this sample may be carry-over from other donors' samples. The CDR3 DNA follows: TGCAGTGCTGAAGAACCGGGACTAGGTGGTGAGCAGTACTTC. Encoded protein: CSAEEPGLGGEQYF.